Shown below are 2 T cell receptor beta chains from a single sample sequenced in a study of OX40 agonist ivuxolimab in advanced cancers. Sequencing was performed with immunoSEQ multiplex PCR; in TCRdb, only in-frame clones are kept and a portion is missing. Of some 70,000 clones listed, 75% to 90% are singletons. Material: CD4+ or CD8+ T cells sorted from blood, obtained in a trial of the OX40 agonist ivuxolimab. These receptors all come from an adult with an advanced solid tumor such as melanoma, head and neck, liver or kidney cancer.

J is TRBJ2-1 and V is TRBV19, with TRBD1 matching over 11 bases. CDR1 and CDR2 from the germline V gene are LNHDA and SQIVND (reference sequence). The CDR3 runs to 17 residues. Trimming removed 1 base from V and 0 bases from J; junction bases left unmatched: 2. The CDR3 protein is CASSIGTGGSSYNEQFF. CDR3 DNA sequence: TGTGCCAGTAGTATAGGGACAGGGGGCAGCTCCTACAATGAGCAGTTCTTC.

This chain links TRBV7-8 with TRBJ2-2, with D maybe TRBD2 (6 bases). Germline V gives CDR1 SGHVS, CDR2 FQNEAQ. This CDR3 has 18 amino acids. V lost 5 bases and J lost 1, with 20 bases in between. CDR3: CASSPRGGVNRNTGELFF. The CDR3 DNA reads TGTGCCAGCAGCCCACGCGGAGGGGTGAATCGGAACACCGGGGAGCTGTTTTTT. The complete variable domain, with remaining parts taken from reference TRBV7-8 and TRBJ2-2, reads GAGVSQSPRYKVAKRGQDVALRCDPISGHVSLFWYQQALGQGPEFLTYFQNEAQLDKSGLPSDRFFAERPEGSVSTLKIQRTQQEDSAVYLCASSPRGGVNRNTGELFFGEGSRLTVL.